This is a list of T cell receptor beta chains from one sample in a study of shared clonotypes between healthy human individuals. Generated by immunoSEQ multiplex PCR, the TCRdb table keeps only in-frame clones and is missing some. This table has under 2,000,000 clones, roughly 95% appearing once. Specimen: naive CD8+ T cells sorted from blood. Receptors were obtained from a man younger than 35 in good health. The CDR3 runs from the conserved cysteine through the conserved F or W. D genes are given only for firm matches. Size tells how often a clone was seen (once, few, many) or the class of an expanded clone, and some rows leave it out.

clone size,V gene,D gene,J gene,CDR3 protein,CDR3 DNA
-,TRBV13,-,TRBJ2-3,CASSSAGAGSTDTQYF,TGTGCCAGCAGCTCAGCTGGGGCGGGGAGCACAGATACGCAGTATTTT
-,TRBV9,-,TRBJ1-4,CASSPSLGPLFF,TGTGCCAGCAGCCCCTCGTTGGGGCCGCTGTTTTTT
-,TRBV27,TRBD1,TRBJ1-1,CASSLTGVGTEAFF,TGTGCCAGCAGCCTAACAGGGGTGGGGACTGAAGCTTTCTTT
once,TRBV19,TRBD2,TRBJ2-3,CASIPAGETDTQYF,TGTGCCAGTATACCAGCGGGAGAGACAGATACGCAGTATTTT
-,TRBV4-3,-,TRBJ2-1,CASSQEGSGHYNEQFF,TGCGCCAGCAGCCAAGAGGGTAGCGGTCACTACAATGAGCAGTTCTTC
once,TRBV7-9,TRBD1,TRBJ2-7,CASSDPGQANNEQYF,TGTGCCAGCAGCGACCCGGGACAGGCGAACAACGAGCAGTACTTC
-,TRBV19,-,TRBJ2-1,CASSITTGIFNEQFF,TGTGCCAGTAGTATTACAACAGGTATTTTTAATGAGCAGTTCTTC
-,TRBV28,-,TRBJ1-2,CASRFNLGVSYGYTF,TGTGCCAGCAGATTTAACTTGGGGGTTAGCTATGGCTACACCTTC
-,TRBV2,TRBD1,TRBJ2-7,CASSDGDRDKRYF,TGTGCCAGCAGTGACGGGGACAGGGACAAAAGGTACTTC
-,TRBV5-1,TRBD2,TRBJ2-5,CASSLEGLAGGPPQYF,TGCGCCAGCAGCTTGGAGGGACTAGCGGGGGGCCCGCCCCAGTACTTC
-,TRBV27,-,TRBJ1-4,CASSSGGLATNEKLFF,TGTGCCAGCAGTTCTGGGGGACTAGCAACTAATGAAAAACTGTTTTTT
-,TRBV19,TRBD1,TRBJ1-6,CASSIAGQGAFSPLHF,TGTGCCAGTAGTATAGCAGGACAGGGGGCTTTTTCACCCCTCCACTTT
-,TRBV2,-,TRBJ2-3,CASSELGGTTDTQYF,TGTGCCAGCAGTGAATTGGGCGGAACCACAGATACGCAGTATTTT
-,TRBV2,TRBD1,TRBJ2-7,CASRDQPGQAYEQYF,TGTGCCAGCAGGGACCAACCGGGACAGGCCTACGAGCAGTACTTC
-,TRBV11-2,-,TRBJ2-2,CASSLDPLSYGGPTGELFF,TGTGCCAGCAGCTTAGATCCCCTCTCTTATGGGGGTCCCACCGGGGAGCTGTTTTTT
-,TRBV27,-,TRBJ2-7,CASSQGSEQYF,TGTGCCAGCTCACAGGGAAGCGAGCAGTACTTC
-,TRBV27,-,TRBJ1-1,CASSLRGGGTEAFF,TGTGCCAGCAGTTTACGGGGTGGGGGTACTGAAGCTTTCTTT
-,TRBV4-1,-,TRBJ1-2,CASSQEQSYNYGYTF,TGCGCCAGCAGCCAAGAACAGTCGTATAACTATGGCTACACCTTC
-,TRBV6-1,-,TRBJ1-2,CASSLQGAIYGYTF,TGTGCCAGCAGTTTGCAGGGAGCCATCTATGGCTACACCTTC
-,TRBV2,-,TRBJ1-5,CASSERQEGNQPQHF,TGTGCCAGCAGTGAGAGACAGGAAGGCAATCAGCCCCAGCATTTT
-,TRBV9,-,TRBJ1-5,CASSPGGGQGNQPQHF,TGTGCCAGCAGCCCCGGGGGGGGCCAAGGCAATCAGCCCCAGCATTTT
-,TRBV14,-,TRBJ2-5,CASSFSRDYQETQYF,TGTGCCAGCAGCTTTAGCCGGGACTACCAAGAGACCCAGTACTTC
-,TRBV9,TRBD2,TRBJ2-1,CASSVTSVNEQFF,TGTGCCAGCAGCGTAACTAGCGTCAATGAGCAGTTCTTC
-,TRBV6-1,-,TRBJ2-7,CASRTGEYEQYF,TGTGCCAGCAGAACAGGTGAATACGAGCAGTACTTC
-,TRBV9,TRBD1,TRBJ2-5,CASSVGQGVGETQYF,TGTGCCAGCAGCGTAGGACAGGGGGTGGGAGAGACCCAGTACTTC
-,TRBV30,TRBD1,TRBJ2-7,CAWIPGQGAYEQYF,TGTGCCTGGATACCGGGACAGGGTGCCTACGAGCAGTACTTC
-,TRBV6-4,-,TRBJ2-7,CASRPSGAVYEQYF,TGTGCCAGCAGACCCTCCGGGGCGGTGTACGAGCAGTACTTC
-,TRBV28,-,TRBJ2-3,CASSSSSNTQYF,TGTGCCAGCAGTTCGTCTAGCAATACGCAGTATTTT
-,TRBV5-1,-,TRBJ2-7,CASSLVASYEQYF,TGCGCCAGCAGCTTGGTGGCTTCCTACGAGCAGTACTTC
-,TRBV9,-,TRBJ2-1,CASSVGVEYEQFF,TGTGCCAGCAGCGTCGGCGTCGAATATGAGCAGTTCTTC
-,TRBV14,-,TRBJ2-7,CASSQGGGQYF,TGTGCCAGCAGCCAAGGAGGGGGGCAGTACTTC
-,TRBV27,-,TRBJ1-5,CASSPTDQPQHF,TGTGCCAGCAGTCCGACAGACCAGCCCCAGCATTTT
-,TRBV27,-,TRBJ2-4,CASSPQGEGRQNIQYF,TGTGCCAGCAGTCCTCAGGGAGAGGGGAGGCAAAACATTCAGTACTTC
-,TRBV28,-,TRBJ2-2,CASSFRPTGELFF,TGTGCCAGCAGTTTCCGACCGACCGGGGAGCTGTTTTTT
-,TRBV4-1,-,TRBJ2-7,CASSQIFLWVLIQERGEQYF,TGCGCCAGCAGCCAAATATTTCTCTGGGTGTTGATACAGGAACGGGGCGAGCAGTACTTC
-,TRBV7-6,-,TRBJ1-6,CASSLERGRNSPLHF,TGTGCCAGCAGCTTAGAGCGAGGCCGGAATTCACCCCTCCACTTT
-,TRBV2,-,TRBJ2-1,CASSWETGRSYNEQFF,TGTGCCAGCAGTTGGGAAACAGGCCGCTCCTACAATGAGCAGTTCTTC
few,TRBV27,-,TRBJ1-5,CASSLSLAGQPQHF,TGTGCCAGCAGTTTATCCCTGGCTGGGCAGCCCCAGCATTTT
-,TRBV7-6,TRBD2,TRBJ2-1,CASKLASGREQFF,TGTGCCAGCAAATTGGCCTCCGGGAGGGAGCAGTTCTTC
-,TRBV4-1,-,TRBJ2-7,CASSQVESYEQYF,TGCGCCAGCAGCCAAGTAGAGTCCTACGAGCAGTACTTC
-,TRBV9,TRBD1,TRBJ1-1,CASGAGQFNTEAFF,TGTGCCAGCGGCGCGGGACAGTTTAACACTGAAGCTTTCTTT
-,TRBV6-1,-,TRBJ2-3,CASSEAVGGTDTQYF,TGTGCCAGCAGTGAAGCGGTGGGGGGCACAGATACGCAGTATTTT
-,TRBV6-5,-,TRBJ1-6,CASSYGVGVYNSPLHF,TGTGCCAGCAGTTACGGGGTAGGGGTCTATAATTCACCCCTCCACTTT
-,TRBV5-1,-,TRBJ2-2,CASSSGPYGAGELFF,TGCGCCAGCAGTTCGGGACCCTATGGGGCCGGGGAGCTGTTTTTT
-,TRBV5-1,TRBD1,TRBJ1-1,CASSPGQGTTWVMDNTEAFF,TGCGCCAGCAGCCCGGGACAGGGGACGACCTGGGTAATGGATAACACTGAAGCTTTCTTT
-,TRBV6-5,-,TRBJ2-2,CASAARWNPGELFF,TGTGCCAGCGCAGCCCGGTGGAACCCCGGGGAGCTGTTTTTT
once,TRBV6-1,-,TRBJ1-1,CASSEAQFLNTEAFF,TGTGCCAGCAGTGAAGCGCAGTTTCTGAACACTGAAGCTTTCTTT
once,TRBV6-6,-,TRBJ1-1,CASNYEPGGTEAFF,TGTGCCAGCAACTACGAGCCCGGCGGCACTGAAGCTTTCTTT
once,TRBV30,TRBD1,TRBJ1-6,CAWSVQGVSPLHF,TGTGCCTGGAGTGTCCAGGGGGTATCACCCCTCCACTTT
-,TRBV28,TRBD1,TRBJ1-3,CASSTGTGQFSGNTIYF,TGTGCCAGCAGTACCGGGACAGGCCAGTTCTCTGGAAACACCATATATTTT
-,TRBV4-1,TRBD1,TRBJ2-7,CASSPTGTGKYEQYF,TGCGCCAGCAGCCCGACCGGGACAGGGAAGTACGAGCAGTACTTC
-,TRBV13,TRBD1,TRBJ1-4,CASSLRTGGDEKLFF,TGTGCCAGCAGCTTAAGGACAGGGGGGGATGAAAAACTGTTTTTT
-,TRBV2,TRBD1,TRBJ2-1,CASRRDRDRDEQFF,TGTGCCAGCAGACGAGACAGGGACCGAGATGAGCAGTTCTTC
-,TRBV13,TRBD2,TRBJ2-7,CASSSREASYEQYF,TGTGCCAGCAGCTCCCGGGAGGCATCCTACGAGCAGTACTTC
-,TRBV5-1,-,TRBJ1-1,CASSLDWGFNTEAFF,TGCGCCAGCAGCTTGGATTGGGGGTTCAACACTGAAGCTTTCTTT
once,TRBV5-1,TRBD1,TRBJ2-2,CASSSGQVSNTGELFF,TGCGCCAGCAGCTCAGGACAGGTTTCGAACACCGGGGAGCTGTTTTTT
-,TRBV30,-,TRBJ1-5,CAWSVGSNQPQHF,TGTGCCTGGAGTGTAGGGAGCAATCAGCCCCAGCATTTT
few,TRBV7-9,-,TRBJ1-5,CASSLGGYNQPQHF,TGTGCCAGCAGCTTAGGAGGGTACAATCAGCCCCAGCATTTT
-,TRBV30,-,TRBJ2-7,CAWTLWGDSYEQYF,TGTGCCTGGACCTTATGGGGGGACTCTTACGAGCAGTACTTC